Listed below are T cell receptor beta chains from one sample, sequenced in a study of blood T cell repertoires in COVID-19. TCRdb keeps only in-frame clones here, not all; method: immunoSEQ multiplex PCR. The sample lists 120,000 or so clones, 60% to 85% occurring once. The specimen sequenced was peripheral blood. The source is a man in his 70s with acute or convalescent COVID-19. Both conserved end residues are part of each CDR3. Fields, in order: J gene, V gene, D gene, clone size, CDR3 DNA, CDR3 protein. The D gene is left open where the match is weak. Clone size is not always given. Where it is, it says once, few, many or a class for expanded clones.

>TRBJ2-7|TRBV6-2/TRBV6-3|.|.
TGTGCCAGCAGTTACTCGAATCGCGGACAGCCCTACGAGCAGTACTTC
CASSYSNRGQPYEQYF
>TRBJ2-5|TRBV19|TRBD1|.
TGTGCCAGCGGGACAGGGGGCCAAGAGACCCAGTACTTC
CASGTGGQETQYF
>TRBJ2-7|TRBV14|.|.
TGTGCCAGCAGCCGTAACGCAGGGGACGAGCAGTACTTC
CASSRNAGDEQYF
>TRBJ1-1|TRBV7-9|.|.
TGTGCCAGCGCCCTGAGGGAGTTGAACACTGAAGCTTTCTTT
CASALRELNTEAFF
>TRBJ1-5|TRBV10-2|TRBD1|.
TGCGCCAGCAGCGCGGGACAGGGTGGCAATCAGCCCCAGCATTTT
CASSAGQGGNQPQHF
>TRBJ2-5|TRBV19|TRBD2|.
TGTGCCAGTAGTGATCGGACTAGCGGGCGTTATGCGGAGACCCAGTACTTC
CASSDRTSGRYAETQYF
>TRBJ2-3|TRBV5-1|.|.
TGCGCCAGCAGTCGCGCAGGGGCCACAGATACGCAGTATTTT
CASSRAGATDTQYF
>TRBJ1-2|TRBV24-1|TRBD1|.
TGTGCCACCAGCCCGGGACAGGACTATGGCTACACCTTC
CATSPGQDYGYTF
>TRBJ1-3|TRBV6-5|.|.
TGTGCCAGCATGAGCTCTGGAAACACCATATATTTT
CASMSSGNTIYF
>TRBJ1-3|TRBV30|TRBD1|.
TGTGCCTGGAGTAGAGGACAGGGTTTTGGAAACACCATATATTTT
CAWSRGQGFGNTIYF
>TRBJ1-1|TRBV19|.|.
TGTGCCAGTAGTATAGGGCACATAGCTTTCTTT
CASSIGHIAFF
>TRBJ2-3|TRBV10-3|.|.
TGTGCCATCAGTGCCCTGAGGCTGCCCAGTACGCAGTATTTT
CAISALRLPSTQYF
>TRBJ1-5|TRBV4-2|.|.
TGTGCCAGCAGCGTAGCGGACGGTAGCAATCAGCCCCAGCATTTT
CASSVADGSNQPQHF
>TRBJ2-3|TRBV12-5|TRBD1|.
TGTGCTAGTGGGGTTGCCGAACCCGGGACAGGGCTGTATTTT
CASGVAEPGTGLYF
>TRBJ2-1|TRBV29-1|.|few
TGCAGCGTTGGAACACCCTTCAATGAGCAGTTCTTC
CSVGTPFNEQFF
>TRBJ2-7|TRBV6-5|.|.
TGTGCCAGCAGTTACGACACCGGTATAGGCGAGCAGTACTTC
CASSYDTGIGEQYF
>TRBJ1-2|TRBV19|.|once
TGTGCCAGTAGTCCCCGGAGCACTTTAGGCTACACCTTC
CASSPRSTLGYTF
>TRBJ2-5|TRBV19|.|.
TGTGCCAGTAGTATTCCCAGCGGGGAGACCCAGTACTTC
CASSIPSGETQYF
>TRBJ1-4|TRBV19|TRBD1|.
TGTGCCAGTAGTACCGCAACGGGACAGAGGAGTGAAAAACTGTTTTTT
CASSTATGQRSEKLFF
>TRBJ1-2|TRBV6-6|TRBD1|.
TGTGCCAGCAGTTCCCGGGACAGGGGTTCCTATGGCTACACCTTC
CASSSRDRGSYGYTF
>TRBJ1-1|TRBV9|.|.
TGTGCCAGCAGCGTCGGCGGACAGTTCGGCACTGAAGCTTTCTTT
CASSVGGQFGTEAFF
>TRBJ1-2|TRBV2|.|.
TGTGCCAGCAGTCAGGGGTATGGCTACACCTTC
CASSQGYGYTF
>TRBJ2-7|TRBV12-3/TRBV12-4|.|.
TGTGCCAGCAGTCCGGACAGACACCTGCAGTACTTC
CASSPDRHLQYF
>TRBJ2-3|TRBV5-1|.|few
TGCGCCAGCAGCTCCGGCCAGGGAACAGATACGCAGTATTTT
CASSSGQGTDTQYF
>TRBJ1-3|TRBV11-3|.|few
TGTGCCAGCAGCCTACAGCCGGACACCATATATTTT
CASSLQPDTIYF
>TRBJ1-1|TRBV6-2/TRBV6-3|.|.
TGTGCCAGCAGTTACTGGGCCCCCAGTGGGAACACTGAAGCTTTCTTT
CASSYWAPSGNTEAFF
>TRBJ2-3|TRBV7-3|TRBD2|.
TGTGCCAGCAGGCCGTCGCTAGCGGGGGACGATACGCAGTATTTT
CASRPSLAGDDTQYF
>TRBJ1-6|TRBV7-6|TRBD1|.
TGTGCCAGCAGCAATGGACAGGGTTCACCCCTCCACTTT
CASSNGQGSPLHF
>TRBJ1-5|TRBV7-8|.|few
TGTGCCAGCAGCCATTGGAGGACAGACAATCAGCCCCAGCATTTT
CASSHWRTDNQPQHF
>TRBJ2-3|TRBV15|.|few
TGTGCCACCAGCAGAGGAGGAGCCGATACGCAGTATTTT
CATSRGGADTQYF
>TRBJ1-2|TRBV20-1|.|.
TGCAGTGCTAGGAACGGGGGCTACACCTTC
CSARNGGYTF
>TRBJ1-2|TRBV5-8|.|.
TGTGCCAGCAGCTTGCCGGGGTTCGGCTACACCTTC
CASSLPGFGYTF
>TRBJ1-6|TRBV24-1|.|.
TGTGCCACCAGTGTAAATGAGGGTATCATAGATTCACCCCTCCACTTT
CATSVNEGIIDSPLHF
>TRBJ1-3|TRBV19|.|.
TGTGCCAGTAGTAACTACAGGACCTCTGGAAACACCATATATTTT
CASSNYRTSGNTIYF
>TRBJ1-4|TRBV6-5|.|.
TGTGCCAGCAGTTACGGGCAGCCCTCTAATGAAAAACTGTTTTTT
CASSYGQPSNEKLFF
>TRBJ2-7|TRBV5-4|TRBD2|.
TGTGCCAGCAGGTTAGCGGGGGGGGTAGGCTCCTACGAGCAGTACTTC
CASRLAGGVGSYEQYF
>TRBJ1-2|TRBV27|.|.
TGTGCCAGCAGTTACGCAGGGAAGTATGGCTACACCTTC
CASSYAGKYGYTF
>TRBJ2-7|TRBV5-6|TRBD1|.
TGTGCCAGCAGCTTATGGGACAGGGTTACCTACGAGCAGTACTTC
CASSLWDRVTYEQYF
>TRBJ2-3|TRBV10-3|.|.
TGTGCCATCAGTGACAGGGGAAACACAGATACGCAGTATTTT
CAISDRGNTDTQYF
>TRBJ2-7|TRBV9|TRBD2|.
TGTGCCAGCAGCGTAGATCCGACGGGGGGCTACGAGCAGTACTTC
CASSVDPTGGYEQYF
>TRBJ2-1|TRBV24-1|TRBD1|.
TGTGCCACCAGTGATTTGCGAGGACAGGTCGCTCGGGATGAGCAGTTCTTC
CATSDLRGQVARDEQFF